This T cell receptor beta chain emerged from a study of blood T cell repertoires in COVID-19. Overall study: Samples came from the United States, Italy and Spain, spanning acute and convalescent COVID-19. Nucleic acid was either cDNA or gDNA, and it came from T cells, B-cell-depleted T cells, or PBMCs.

Authors' data handling: Amplification with reference gene primers provided the estimates of nucleated cell counts. TCRdb keeps only in-frame clones here, not all; method: immunoSEQ multiplex PCR. The D gene and trimming were derived from the DNA, and the V and J assignments and clone size from that table. Here the sample spans 64,000 or so clones, 75% to 90% being singletons. The CDR3 has 16 residues. Germline CDR1 reads KGHDR; CDR2 reads SFDVKD. The trim removed 1 base at V and 4 bases at J, leaving 8 bases unmatched. This receptor was identified in a human donor in a cohort sampled during active COVID-19. The sequencing input was peripheral blood. This chain connects TRBV24-1 to TRBJ1-2; TRBD1 aligns across 7 bases. The CDR3 DNA follows: TGTGCCACCAGTGATTTCTCTCCAGGGGGGAGCTATGGCTACACCTTC. Translating it yields CATSDFSPGGSYGYTF.